This is a list of T cell receptor beta chains from one sample in a study of technical replicates of blood from several donors. Clones were read by immunoSEQ multiplex PCR, and TCRdb kept only the in-frame ones, dropping some. Here the sample spans tens of thousands of clones, just under 97% being singletons. What was sequenced was T cells isolated from PBMCs. Every receptor here comes from a human donor in good health. The CDR3 runs from the conserved cysteine through the conserved F or W. A D gene is named only where the DNA matches it firmly. Clone size is not always given. Where it is, it says once, few, many or a class for expanded clones.

CDR3nt	CDR3aa	abundance	v_gene	d_gene	j_gene	len
TGTGCCAGCAGTTATACCCCCGACAGGGGGCGGGAGGAGACCCAGTACTTC	CASSYTPDRGREETQYF	NA	TRBV28	TRBD1	TRBJ2-5	17
TGCGCCAGCAGCTTCGACAGGGGCCATAATTCACCCCTCCACTTT	CASSFDRGHNSPLHF	NA	TRBV5-1	TRBD1	TRBJ1-6	15
TGTGCCAGTAGCCTGGACTCGAACACTGAAGCTTTCTTT	CASSLDSNTEAFF	NA	TRBV19	NA	TRBJ1-1	13
TGTGCCAGCAGCTTAGTTTCGGCGGAATGGGACACTGAAGCTTTCTTT	CASSLVSAEWDTEAFF	NA	TRBV7-9	NA	TRBJ1-1	16
TGCGCCAGCAGCTTGGCAGGCAACTATGGCTACACCTTC	CASSLAGNYGYTF	NA	TRBV5-1	NA	TRBJ1-2	13
TGCGCCAGCAGTAATGAGTGGGACAGGGAGAAGAACACCGGGGAGCTGTTTTTT	CASSNEWDREKNTGELFF	NA	TRBV10-1	TRBD1	TRBJ2-2	18
TGTGCCAGCAGTTCCACAGGGGACAATGAGCAGTTCTTC	CASSSTGDNEQFF	NA	TRBV28	TRBD1	TRBJ2-1	13
TGTGCCAGCAGGAACCGGGACAGGGTTGGAGGGGAGCAGTTCTTC	CASRNRDRVGGEQFF	NA	TRBV6-5	TRBD1	TRBJ2-1	15
TGTGCCAGCAGTTACGACAGGGGGAACACTGAAGCTTTCTTT	CASSYDRGNTEAFF	NA	TRBV6-4	TRBD1	TRBJ1-1	14
TGTGCCAGCGGGGGGGCGGAGACCCAGTACTTC	CASGGAETQYF	NA	TRBV11-2	NA	TRBJ2-5	11
TGTGCCAGTACCTTACTACGGTACATGAACACTGAAGCTTTCTTT	CASTLLRYMNTEAFF	NA	TRBV19	NA	TRBJ1-1	15
TGTGCCAGCAGCTTACGTTCCCAGGCCGGAACCGGGGAGCTGTTTTTT	CASSLRSQAGTGELFF	NA	TRBV5-4	NA	TRBJ2-2	16
TGTGCCAGCAGCTCGTTCGCTCCTGGGGGACTGCCGTACGAGCAGTACTTC	CASSSFAPGGLPYEQYF	NA	TRBV11-2	NA	TRBJ2-7	17
TGTGCCAGCAGACAAGAGGGAGACAGGGCGCGTTTTGGGGATCAGCCCCAGCATTTT	CASRQEGDRARFGDQPQHF	NA	TRBV28	TRBD1	TRBJ1-5	19
TGTGCCAGCAGTCCCCCGACTAGCGGGAAGAGCTCTGGGGCCAACGTCCTGACTTTC	CASSPPTSGKSSGANVLTF	NA	TRBV27	TRBD2	TRBJ2-6	19
TGTGCCAGCAGCTTAGACAGCTCCTACGAGCAGTACTTC	CASSLDSSYEQYF	few	TRBV7-9	NA	TRBJ2-7	13
TGTGCCAGCAGCCGAGGACTATTAACCGGGGAGCTGTTTTTT	CASSRGLLTGELFF	NA	TRBV11-2	NA	TRBJ2-2	14
TGTGCCAGCAGGGGGGCATCGCCGTACGAGCAGTACTTC	CASRGASPYEQYF	NA	TRBV28	NA	TRBJ2-7	13
TGCAGCGTTTCCCCCCGACAGGTTAACTATGGCTACACCTTC	CSVSPRQVNYGYTF	NA	TRBV29-1	NA	TRBJ1-2	14
TGTGCCAGCAGCTTACTACAGGGGGCCGGGGAGCTGTTTTTT	CASSLLQGAGELFF	NA	TRBV5-6	TRBD1	TRBJ2-2	14
TGCGCCAGCAGCCATCGACCGGGACTAGCGGGAGAAGAGACCCAGTACTTC	CASSHRPGLAGEETQYF	NA	TRBV4-1	TRBD2	TRBJ2-5	17
TGCGCCAGCAGCTTGGAGCCTTCCGGGGAGCTGTTTTTT	CASSLEPSGELFF	NA	TRBV5-1	NA	TRBJ2-2	13
TGTGCCATCAGACCCGACTTATCTGGGGCCAACGTCCTGACTTTC	CAIRPDLSGANVLTF	NA	TRBV10-3	NA	TRBJ2-6	15
TGTGCCAGCCGGCGGGGAACGAACACCGGGGAGCTGTTTTTT	CASRRGTNTGELFF	NA	TRBV28	NA	TRBJ2-2	14
TGTGCCAGCTCACCGGGACAGGAAAGCCATCAGCCCCAGCATTTT	CASSPGQESHQPQHF	NA	TRBV18	TRBD1	TRBJ1-5	15
TGTGCCAGCAGTTTACTGGAGAGTGGGATTCAGTACTTC	CASSLLESGIQYF	NA	TRBV27	NA	TRBJ2-4	13
TGTGCCAGCAGCTTTAGAGCGGACACCGGGGAGCTGTTTTTT	CASSFRADTGELFF	NA	TRBV5-5	NA	TRBJ2-2	14
TGTGCCAGCAGCCAATCCCGGGACAGGGGGATAAGAACCTCCTACGAGCAGTACTTC	CASSQSRDRGIRTSYEQYF	once	TRBV28	TRBD1	TRBJ2-7	19
TGTGCCAGCAGCATTAAAAGGGGGTCGAACTATGGCTACACCTTC	CASSIKRGSNYGYTF	NA	TRBV7-9	NA	TRBJ1-2	15
TGTGCCAGCAGCAAATATGGACAGGGAAAATACAATGAGCAGTTCTTC	CASSKYGQGKYNEQFF	once	TRBV21-1	NA	TRBJ2-1	16
TGTGCCAGCGCCCAGTTGGAGGGCCAAGAGACCCAGTACTTC	CASAQLEGQETQYF	NA	TRBV14	NA	TRBJ2-5	14
TGTGCCAGCAGCTTAGGCAGGGCAGCGCAGTACTTC	CASSLGRAAQYF	once	TRBV11-2	NA	TRBJ2-7	12
TGTGCCAGCTCACCGTGGCAAACAGGGGAAAAACTGTTTTTT	CASSPWQTGEKLFF	few	TRBV18	NA	TRBJ1-4	14
TGCGCCAGCCGGGAGGGGAGCTCAGTCTTCAATGAGCAGTTCTTC	CASREGSSVFNEQFF	NA	TRBV4-1	TRBD2	TRBJ2-1	15
TGCGCCAGCAGCCAAAAGGTCGGGACAGGTATGATAGACGAGCAGTACTTC	CASSQKVGTGMIDEQYF	NA	TRBV4-1	TRBD1	TRBJ2-7	17
TGTGCCAGTAGTATCCTCGACTACAAGGAGGGTCGATTGAACCAGCCCCAGCATTTT	CASSILDYKEGRLNQPQHF	NA	TRBV19	NA	TRBJ1-5	19
TGTGCCACCAGAGTTAGCGGGGGCTACGAGCAGTACTTC	CATRVSGGYEQYF	once	TRBV15	TRBD2	TRBJ2-7	13
TGCGCCAGCAGCCCCGGGCCGGGAAACACCCTCAGGCATTTT	CASSPGPGNTLRHF	once	TRBV5-1	NA	TRBJ1-5	14
TGTGCCAGCAGTTACTCCCTCCGGGTTGACGATTCACCCCTCCACTTT	CASSYSLRVDDSPLHF	NA	TRBV6-5	NA	TRBJ1-6	16
TGTGCCACACAGGGGGGGTCATTCGAACGGGACAGAAAACTCCAAGAGACCCAGTACTTC	CATQGGSFERDRKLQETQYF	NA	TRBV19	NA	TRBJ2-5	20
TGTGCCAGCAGCGTAGGGGGGAGGTTGAACACTGAAGCTTTCTTT	CASSVGGRLNTEAFF	NA	TRBV9	NA	TRBJ1-1	15
TGTGCCAGCAGTGAGAGTACCGGGACAGCAAGCTACAATGAGCAGTTCTTC	CASSESTGTASYNEQFF	NA	TRBV6-1	TRBD1	TRBJ2-1	17
TGTGCCAGCAGCTTAAGTCCAGCCGCAGGGGATGGAAACACCATATATTTT	CASSLSPAAGDGNTIYF	NA	TRBV7-6	NA	TRBJ1-3	17
TGTGCCAGCAGTTTATCCGGGACTAGCGGCTACGAGCAGTACTTC	CASSLSGTSGYEQYF	NA	TRBV27	TRBD2	TRBJ2-7	15
TGTGCCAGCAGTTATATTGCGGCCTCCTATGGCTACACCTTC	CASSYIAASYGYTF	NA	TRBV6-6	NA	TRBJ1-2	14
TGCGCCAGCAGCTCGATCCGGGCCACCGAGGGTGGCTACACCTTC	CASSSIRATEGGYTF	NA	TRBV5-1	NA	TRBJ1-2	15
TGTGCCAGCAGCTTTACAGGGGGAGGTCAGCCCCAGCATTTT	CASSFTGGGQPQHF	NA	TRBV7-8	TRBD1	TRBJ1-5	14
TGCGCCAGCAGCTTGGAGCCTAGCTCTGGAAACACCATATATTTT	CASSLEPSSGNTIYF	NA	TRBV5-1	NA	TRBJ1-3	15
TGTGCCAGCAGCTTAGTTCCAACCGGGACAGGGGTCGGGCAAGAGACCCAGTACTTC	CASSLVPTGTGVGQETQYF	NA	TRBV11-2	TRBD1	TRBJ2-5	19
TGCAGCGTAGCGGGAGGGTACACCGGGGAGCTGTTTTTT	CSVAGGYTGELFF	once	TRBV29-1	TRBD2	TRBJ2-2	13
TGTGCCAGCAGCGCGTCCGGGGGGCTACAAAACACTGAAGCTTTCTTT	CASSASGGLQNTEAFF	once	TRBV9	NA	TRBJ1-1	16
TGTGCCAGCACCCCAACGACGCTCGAGGTCGATACGCAGTATTTT	CASTPTTLEVDTQYF	NA	TRBV11-2	NA	TRBJ2-3	15
TGTGCCAGCGCCTCAAACAGGGAGATGAACACTGAAGCTTTCTTT	CASASNREMNTEAFF	once	TRBV11-2	NA	TRBJ1-1	15
TGTGCCAGCAGCACTATAAAAGCTTCCTACGAGCAGTACTTC	CASSTIKASYEQYF	NA	TRBV27	NA	TRBJ2-7	14
TGCGCCAGCAGCCACCCCGTTATGAGGGAACACACCATATATTTT	CASSHPVMREHTIYF	NA	TRBV4-1	NA	TRBJ1-3	15
TGCGCCAGCAGAAGCATGGGGGCCCATGAGCAGTTCTTC	CASRSMGAHEQFF	NA	TRBV5-1	NA	TRBJ2-1	13
TGTGCCAGCAGCCAAGATCCCGGTTTGCGGGGGGCGCCCGGCTCCTACGAGCAGTACTTC	CASSQDPGLRGAPGSYEQYF	once	TRBV14	TRBD2	TRBJ2-7	20